This passage covers 26 T cell receptor beta chains from one sample sequenced in a study of shared clonotypes between healthy human individuals. Sequencing used immunoSEQ multiplex PCR; TCRdb keeps in-frame clones, though not all of them. The sample shows around 2.3 million clones, nearly 97% of them seen only once. The sample comprised naive CD4+ T cells sorted from blood. Subset: CD45RA+ positively selected. Source of these receptors: a man younger than 30 in good health.

This rearrangement joins TRBV7-2 to TRBJ2-7, with D maybe TRBD2 (6 bases). The CDR3 extends over 15 amino acids. Trimming cost V 2 bases and J 0 bases, with 11 bases left between them. Germline-derived CDR1 and CDR2 are SGHTA and FQGNSA. Written as DNA, the CDR3 is TGTGCCAGCAGCTTACAGCGGGCCCTCTCCTACGAGCAGTACTTC. This encodes CASSLQRALSYEQYF.

This rearrangement joins TRBV9 to TRBJ2-7, with 7 nucleotides matching TRBD1. This CDR3 comprises 14 residues. Trimming cost V 4 bases and J 7 bases; bases outside gene matches: 11. The V gene's germline CDR1 is SGDLS and CDR2 YYNGEE. The CDR3 DNA is TGTGCCAGCAGCTCCGACAGGGTGACGCAAGAGCAGTACTTC. Protein sequence: CASSSDRVTQEQYF.

In the case of this clone: One end of the junction fails to match germline, which may point to a read error. The rearrangement links TRBV11-2 to TRBJ1-1, with 8 nucleotides matching TRBD1. Germline V gene data show CDR1 as SGHAT and CDR2 as FQNNGV. This CDR3 has 14 residues. The CDR3 coding sequence is TGTGCCAGCAGAAACCAGGGGGCGAACTCTGAAGCTTTCTTT. Translated: CASRNQGANSEAFF.

The CDR3, as DNA: TGTGCCAGTAACGGTTGGGACAGGGACTATGGCTACACCTTC. Translation gives CASNGWDRDYGYTF. This chain uses TRBV13 with TRBJ1-2, with 9 bases aligning to TRBD1. V lost 9 bases to trimming and J lost 3 bases; unmatched junction nucleotides: 8. This CDR3 spans 14 amino acids. The germline gives CDR1 PRHDT, CDR2 FYEKMQ (reference sequence).

This chain links TRBV28 with TRBJ2-3; the D gene could be TRBD1 or TRBD2 (5 bases each). CDR3 length: 14 amino acids. V was pared by 10 bases and J by 0 bases, with 14 bases between. Germline values: CDR1 MDHEN, CDR2 SYDVKM. This chain's CDR3 is CATTGTPSTDTQYF. The CDR3 nucleotides are TGTGCCACGACCGGGACGCCTAGCACAGATACGCAGTATTTT.

The gene calls are TRBV18 and TRBJ1-4, with D unresolved. The germline V gene has CDR1 KGHSH and CDR2 LQKENI. With 2 bases removed from V and 8 bases from J, the gap between germline ends came to 15 bases. The CDR3 runs to 15 residues. This chain's CDR3 is CASSPEYRVTEKLFF. CDR3 nucleotides: TGTGCCAGCTCACCAGAGTACCGGGTTACGGAAAAACTGTTTTTT.

The chain employs TRBV15 and TRBJ1-3, with TRBD1 as a possible D gene (5 bases). V lost 0 bases and J 2 bases, leaving 11 bases between the germline ends. The length of the CDR3 is 16 residues. Germline CDR1 is LNHNV and CDR2 is YYDKDF (reference sequence). CDR3 sequence (DNA): TGTGCCACCAGCAGAGATCGGGCAGGGACTGGAAACACCATATATTTT. It encodes CATSRDRAGTGNTIYF.

The V gene is TRBV2, the J gene TRBJ2-1, with a possible D match to TRBD2 (6 bases). V lost 8 bases and J lost 9, with 11 bases in between. Germline CDR1 reads SNHLY; CDR2 reads FYNNEI. The CDR3 contains 11 residues. Here the CDR3 reads CASLEGGEQFF. CDR3 coding DNA: TGTGCCAGCCTCGAGGGAGGTGAGCAGTTCTTC. Drawing the rest from reference TRBV2 and TRBJ2-1, the complete variable domain is EPEVTQTPSHQVTQMGQEVILRCVPISNHLYFYWYRQILGQKVEFLVSFYNNEISEKSEIFDDQFSVERPDGSNFTLKIRSTKLEDSAMYFCASLEGGEQFFGPGTRLTVL.

The chain is built from TRBV5-4 and TRBJ2-6; no definite D call. Germline-derived CDR1 and CDR2 are SGHNT and YYREEE (reference sequence). Between the trimmed V and J ends, which lost 0 bases and 4 bases, there was a span of 5 bases. The CDR3 is 14 amino acids. The CDR3 DNA sequence: TGTGCCAGCAGCTTGGTCATGGGGGCCAACGTCCTGACTTTC. Its protein is CASSLVMGANVLTF. Combining the CDR3 with reference TRBV5-4 and TRBJ2-6 gives the whole variable domain ETGVTQSPTHLIKTRGQQVTLRCSSQSGHNTVSWYQQALGQGPQFIFQYYREEENGRGNFPPRFSGLQFPNYSSELNVNALELDDSALYLCASSLVMGANVLTFGAGSRLTVL.

The genes are TRBV29-1 and TRBJ1-4; unclear D gene. The CDR3 sequence is 11 residues long. With 7 bases removed from V and 4 bases from J, the gap between germline ends came to 7 bases. Germline loops: CDR1 SQVTM, CDR2 ANQGSEA. CDR3 in amino acids: CSGQDNEKLFF. The CDR3 nucleotides are TGCAGCGGGCAGGATAATGAAAAACTGTTTTTT.

This clone was observed a single time. The chain combines TRBV28 with TRBJ2-2; tentatively, D is TRBD1 (6 bases). V lost 5 bases, J lost 9 bases, and 10 bases lay in between. The CDR3 covers 12 residues. Germline CDR1 and CDR2: MDHEN and SYDVKM. CDR3 sequence: CASSGTTRELFF. CDR3 in DNA: TGTGCCAGCAGTGGGACAACGAGGGAGCTGTTTTTT.

CDR3: CASSQRGNSGNTIYF. CDR3 nucleotides: TGTGCCAGCAGTCAACGGGGGAACTCTGGAAACACCATATATTTT. V usage is TRBV6-5 and J usage is TRBJ1-3; D is possibly TRBD1 (5 bases). Germline assignment: CDR1 MNHEY and CDR2 SVGAGI. V gave up 5 bases and J gave up 0 bases, with 11 bases separating them. CDR3 length equals 15 residues.

Notes on this clone: This sample also contains other DNA sequences that code for the same CDR3. The genes are TRBV9 and TRBJ2-7; tentatively, D is TRBD2 (5 bases). The CDR3 length is 15 residues. Trimming removed 0 bases at V and 0 bases at J, with 10 bases between. Germline assignment: CDR1 SGDLS and CDR2 YYNGEE. The CDR3 DNA is TGTGCCAGCAGCGTAGGTCCGGGGAGCTCCTACGAGCAGTACTTC. The encoded protein is CASSVGPGSSYEQYF.

J is TRBJ2-3 and V is TRBV5-1; a possible D gene is TRBD1 (6 bases). The CDR3 contains 16 residues. Per the germline V gene, CDR1 is SGHRS and CDR2 is YFSETQ. V dropped 0 bases and J dropped 5 bases, with 16 bases sitting between them. DNA for the CDR3: TGCGCCAGCAGCTTGGTCCCAGGGGCCCAGGGAGATACGCAGTATTTT. Protein: CASSLVPGAQGDTQYF.

A single count supports this clone. The V call is TRBV29-1, the J call TRBJ1-1; D unclear. Trimming removed 6 bases at V and 1 base at J, with 9 bases between. This CDR3 comprises 12 residues. The germline V gene encodes CDR1 SQVTM and CDR2 ANQGSEA. The DNA for the CDR3 is TGCAGCGTCCGACACCCGAACACTGAAGCTTTCTTT. This encodes CSVRHPNTEAFF.

V gene TRBV19 combines with J gene TRBJ1-3; the D is unclear. Germline CDR1 LNHDA, CDR2 SQIVND (reference sequence). This CDR3 has 14 residues. Trimming took off 5 bases at V and 0 bases at J, with 8 bases between the two ends. CDR3: CASSPLYSGNTIYF. For the CDR3, the DNA is TGTGCCAGTAGTCCGTTGTACTCTGGAAACACCATATATTTT.

The chain couples TRBV5-1 to TRBJ1-2; a weak D match, TRBD1 (6 bases). Germline CDR1 SGHRS, CDR2 YFSETQ. This CDR3 comprises 15 residues. The germline V and J ends were trimmed by 4 bases and 2 bases, with 15 bases remaining between them. In nucleotides, the CDR3 is TGCGCCAGCAGCCCAATCGGGGGGCTAAACTATGGCTACACCTTC. Its protein is CASSPIGGLNYGYTF.

The V call is TRBV19, the J call TRBJ2-7; 12 bases agree with TRBD2. J was trimmed by 5 bases and V by 6 bases; bases with no gene match: 5. Germline CDR1 reads LNHDA; CDR2 reads SQIVND (reference sequence). The CDR3 loop spans 14 amino acids. Here the CDR3 reads CASSRLAGVNEQYF. The CDR3 region has the DNA TGTGCCAGTAGCCGACTAGCGGGAGTTAACGAGCAGTACTTC.

This sequence joins TRBV30 and TRBJ1-3; D not resolved. This CDR3 has 11 residues. Trimming shortened V by 2 bases and J by 6 bases, and 5 bases separated the two germline ends. The V gene's germline CDR1 is GTSNPN and CDR2 SVGIG (reference sequence). The DNA of the CDR3 is TGTGCCTGGAGTCCTTTAAACACCATATATTTT. Translation gives CAWSPLNTIYF. The full variable domain, its missing parts supplied by reference TRBV30 and TRBJ1-3, is SQTIHQWPATLVQPVGSPLSLECTVEGTSNPNLYWYRQAAGRGLQLLFYSVGIGQISSEVPQNLSASRPQDRQFILSSKKLLLSDSGFYLCAWSPLNTIYFGEGSWLTVV.

This sequence joins TRBV6-6 and TRBJ2-5, with a weak D call TRBD1 (5 bases). Deletions cut 6 bases from V and 5 bases from J, with 16 bases between. Germline CDR1 is MNHNY and CDR2 is SVGAGI (reference sequence). This CDR3 spans 14 amino acids. The CDR3 coding sequence is TGTGCCAGCAGCGTAGGGGCTAGTGGGGAGACCCAGTACTTC. It encodes CASSVGASGETQYF.

The CDR3 DNA is TGTGCCAGCAGACCTACAGGGGGAAGTGAAAAACTGTTTTTT. Its protein product is CASRPTGGSEKLFF. The rearrangement links TRBV2 to TRBJ1-4; TRBD1 matches at 8 bases. This CDR3 region has 14 residues. Per germline, CDR1 SNHLY and CDR2 FYNNEI. The ends lost 6 bases at V and 7 bases at J; junction bases unmatched: 7.

The rearrangement uses TRBV11-2 and TRBJ1-1; D may be TRBD1 (6 bases). Germline CDR1 and CDR2: SGHAT and FQNNGV. Trimming stripped 1 base from V and 3 bases from J, with 15 bases between. The CDR3 is made up of 16 amino acids. The CDR3 sequence: CASSLGTGKVDTEAFF. Written as DNA, the CDR3 is TGTGCCAGCAGCTTAGGAACAGGGAAGGTAGACACTGAAGCTTTCTTT. Filled out from reference TRBV11-2 and TRBJ1-1, the complete variable domain reads EAGVAQSPRYKIIEKRQSVAFWCNPISGHATLYWYQQILGQGPKLLIQFQNNGVVDDSQLPKDRFSAERLKGVDSTLKIQPAKLEDSAVYLCASSLGTGKVDTEAFFGQGTRLTVV.

The rearrangement links TRBV6-1 to TRBJ1-5; maybe TRBD1 (6 bases). This CDR3 has 15 amino acids. V lost 0 bases and J lost 9, with 15 bases in between. Germline V CDR1 and CDR2: MNHNS, SASEGT. DNA for the CDR3: TGTGCCAGCAGTGAAGCCCAGGGGAGTAGTGGGCCCCAGCATTTT. It yields the protein CASSEAQGSSGPQHF.

This clone was found once. The chain joins TRBV7-2 to TRBJ2-1; 13 bases match TRBD2. The CDR3 runs 19 residues. J was trimmed by 8 bases and V by 5 bases; bases with no gene match: 18. CDR1 is SGHTA, CDR2 FQGNSA, per germline. CDR3 loop: CASSLPGLAGRLIVHEQFF. For the CDR3, the DNA is TGTGCCAGCAGCCTACCGGGACTAGCGGGGAGATTGATCGTCCATGAGCAGTTCTTC.

V and J are TRBV7-3 and TRBJ2-3; D possibly corresponds to TRBD1 (5 bases). V gave up 5 bases and J gave up 1 base, with 10 bases separating them. The CDR3 consists of 14 residues. Germline V lookup: CDR1 SGHTA, CDR2 FQGTGA. Here the CDR3 reads CASSPRRGTDTQYF. The CDR3 DNA follows: TGTGCCAGCAGCCCCCGCAGGGGCACAGATACGCAGTATTTT.

In this sample, this clone turned up a few times. The sample carries other DNA sequences with the same CDR3. J is TRBJ1-2 and V is TRBV6-5, with TRBD1 identical over 7 bases. CDR3 size: 12 residues. With 5 bases clipped from V and 8 bases from J, the junction kept 5 bases outside the gene matches. Germline V gene lookup returns CDR1 MNHEY and CDR2 SVGAGI. Here the CDR3 reads CASSRQGGGYTF. CDR3 DNA sequence: TGTGCCAGCAGTAGACAGGGCGGGGGCTACACCTTC.